This entry lists 18 T cell receptor beta chains sequenced from one sample in a study of T cell clonotyping in hematopoietic cell transplantation. TCRdb's copy holds only in-frame clones and misses some; the assay was immunoSEQ multiplex PCR. The sample carries nearly 9,500 clones, approximately 97% recorded once. The material sequenced was peripheral blood mononuclear cells, taken 100 days after allogeneic stem cell transplant. The receptors come from a male patient aged 55-69 years who had an allogeneic stem cell transplant from a related donor, so the T cells may come from the graft donor. Some clones in this sample may be carry-over from other donors' samples.

This chain uses TRBV15 with TRBJ2-5; a possible D gene is TRBD2 (6 bases). Germline CDR1 reads LNHNV; CDR2 reads YYDKDF (reference sequence). V was shortened by 0 bases and J by 3 bases, with 11 bases between the two germline ends. CDR3 length: 15 residues. CDR3 protein: CATSRDLGGEETQYF. CDR3 coding DNA: TGTGCCACCAGCAGAGATCTGGGGGGAGAAGAGACCCAGTACTTC.

J is TRBJ1-4 and V is TRBV28; no reliable D call. Germline CDR1 MDHEN, CDR2 SYDVKM. This CDR3 has 15 residues. V was clipped by 4 bases and J by 8 bases, with 17 bases between them. CDR3 nucleotides: TGTGCCAGCAGTTCCATTGGAGGGCGTCGGGAAAAACTGTTTTTT. Encoded protein: CASSSIGGRREKLFF.

In this sample, this clone turned up a few times. V usage is TRBV4-1 and J usage is TRBJ2-6, with D unclear. The CDR3 totals 17 residues. The V end was cut by 6 bases, the J end by 0 bases, with 15 bases between. CDR1 is MGHRA, CDR2 YSYEKL, per germline. The CDR3 region is CASRKSDLSSGANVLTF. The CDR3 DNA follows: TGCGCCAGCAGAAAGTCGGACCTAAGCTCTGGGGCCAACGTCCTGACTTTC.

The CDR3 is CASSFPRVPGNTEAFF. The CDR3 nucleotides read TGTGCCAGCAGCTTCCCACGAGTTCCAGGGAACACTGAAGCTTTCTTT. The gene calls are TRBV7-8 and TRBJ1-1; the D is unclear. The germline V gene has CDR1 SGHVS and CDR2 FQNEAQ. Trimming left V 3 bases short and J 1 base short, with 15 bases between. This CDR3 is built from 16 residues.

In its sample, this clone was seen once. The chain couples TRBV29-1 to TRBJ2-7; 8 bases are shared with TRBD1. Germline trimming cut 6 bases from V and 5 bases from J; bases unmatched to any gene: 18. The CDR3 loop spans 16 amino acids. Germline loops: CDR1 SQVTM, CDR2 ANQGSEA. The CDR3 sequence is CSVGQAGLGANNEQYF. The CDR3 DNA sequence: TGCAGCGTGGGACAGGCAGGGCTAGGGGCCAACAACGAGCAGTACTTC.

This chain uses TRBV7-6 with TRBJ1-4, with D unclear. Germline V gene data show CDR1 as SGHVS and CDR2 as FNYEAQ. The CDR3 is made up of 17 amino acids. The V end was cut by 0 bases, the J end by 8 bases, with 19 bases between. In nucleotides, the CDR3 is TGTGCCAGCAGCTTAGCGAAGAGGAGGGTAGGCGGAGAAAAACTGTTTTTT. Encoded protein: CASSLAKRRVGGEKLFF.

The count of this clone is one. J is TRBJ2-5 and V is TRBV30; D possibly matches TRBD1 or TRBD2 (5 bases each). The V gene lost 2 bases and the J gene lost 1 base, with 8 bases spanning the gap. CDR1 GTSNPN and CDR2 SVGIG come from the germline V gene (reference sequence). The CDR3 totals 13 residues. Here the CDR3 reads CAWSLRGQETQYF. The CDR3 DNA reads as TGTGCCTGGAGTTTGAGGGGCCAAGAGACCCAGTACTTC.

The V call is TRBV28, the J call TRBJ1-4, with D maybe TRBD1 (5 bases). The CDR3 is 16 amino acids. CDR1 MDHEN and CDR2 SYDVKM come from the germline V gene. Trimming removed 6 bases from V and 8 bases from J, with 22 bases in between. The CDR3 sequence: CASRPYRGSVGEKLFF. For the CDR3, the DNA is TGTGCCAGCAGGCCGTATCGGGGGAGTGTTGGCGAAAAACTGTTTTTT.

This clone was picked up one time. V usage is TRBV30 and J usage is TRBJ1-3; TRBD1 matches at 12 bases. V lost 2 bases to trimming and J lost 4 bases; unmatched junction nucleotides: 9. The CDR3 has 17 amino acids. CDR1 is GTSNPN, CDR2 SVGIG, per germline (reference sequence). The CDR3 protein is CAWSLGTGGIGGNTIYF. Here the CDR3 DNA reads TGTGCCTGGAGTCTGGGGACAGGGGGCATAGGAGGAAACACCATATATTTT.

The chain has TRBV5-1 and TRBJ2-4, with TRBD2 identical over 7 bases. The CDR3 extends over 14 amino acids. V was clipped by 4 bases and J by 8 bases; unmatched bases: 9. CDR1 and CDR2 (germline): SGHRS, YFSETQ. The DNA for the CDR3 is TGCGCCAGCAGCGGTGAGGGGAGGGATTACATTCAGTACTTC. This sequence encodes CASSGEGRDYIQYF.

This rearrangement joins TRBV25-1 to TRBJ2-3; 8 bases are a match to TRBD1. Trimming removed 6 bases from V and 5 bases from J; junction bases left unmatched: 10. The CDR3 loop spans 15 amino acids. Germline V gene sequence: CDR1 MGHDK, CDR2 SYGVNS. CDR3 protein: CASSGTGSRGDTQYF. CDR3 nucleotide sequence: TGTGCCAGCAGCGGGACAGGTAGCAGGGGAGATACGCAGTATTTT.

The chain combines TRBV9 with TRBJ2-3; 15 bases line up with TRBD2. CDR3 length: 20 residues. The V gene end was trimmed by 0 bases and the J gene end by 0 bases; junction bases not matched to a gene: 8. From germline, CDR1 is SGDLS and CDR2 YYNGEE. The CDR3 sequence: CASSVASGLAGGRSTDTQYF. CDR3 sequence (DNA): TGTGCCAGCAGCGTAGCCAGCGGACTAGCGGGGGGGCGCAGCACAGATACGCAGTATTTT. The whole variable domain, remainder taken from reference TRBV9 and TRBJ2-3, is DSGVTQTPKHLITATGQRVTLRCSPRSGDLSVYWYQQSLDQGLQFLIQYYNGEERAKGNILERFSAQQFPDLHSELNLSSLELGDSALYFCASSVASGLAGGRSTDTQYFGPGTRLTVL.

This chain links TRBV7-3 with TRBJ1-1; D remains unclear. V lost 2 bases to trimming and J lost 8 bases, with 9 bases between them. This CDR3 contains 12 residues. CDR1 SGHTA and CDR2 FQGTGA come from the germline V gene. The CDR3 sequence: CASSLLPLEAFF. The CDR3 DNA reads TGTGCCAGCAGCTTACTACCCCTCGAAGCTTTCTTT.

This chain uses TRBV28 with TRBJ1-1; D unresolved. The germline gives CDR1 MDHEN, CDR2 SYDVKM. V was cut by 7 bases and J by 4 bases, with 16 bases left in between. The CDR3 runs to 14 residues. The DNA of the CDR3 is TGTGCCAGCACCCCATTAAGGGTAAGCACTGAAGCTTTCTTT. Encoded protein: CASTPLRVSTEAFF.

A single count supports this clone. The rearrangement joins TRBV10-1 to TRBJ1-2; D gene uncertain. Looked up from germline, CDR1 is WNHNN and CDR2 is SYGVQD (reference sequence). V was trimmed by 5 bases and J by 8 bases, leaving 18 bases between them. The CDR3 contains 14 residues. The chain's CDR3 is CASSPSANPGGYTF. The CDR3 bases are TGCGCCAGCAGTCCTTCGGCCAACCCTGGAGGCTACACCTTC.

The V and J genes are TRBV6-5 and TRBJ1-2, with D perhaps matching TRBD1 (6 bases). V lost 2 bases, J lost 2 bases, and 9 bases lay in between. Germline assignment: CDR1 MNHEY and CDR2 SVGAGI. This CDR3 contains 14 residues. CDR3 residues: CASSYGGRNYGYTF. The CDR3 coding sequence is TGTGCCAGCAGTTACGGGGGGCGAAACTATGGCTACACCTTC.

This chain connects TRBV5-1 to TRBJ1-3; TRBD1 is a possible D gene (5 bases). Between the trimmed V and J ends, which lost 0 bases and 0 bases, there was a span of 16 bases. The germline CDR1 and CDR2 sequences are SGHRS and YFSETQ. This CDR3 is built from 18 residues. CDR3 nucleotide sequence: TGCGCCAGCAGCTTGGGGGGACGGATGGGCCTCTCTGGAAACACCATATATTTT. Its translation is CASSLGGRMGLSGNTIYF.

This clone was detected only once. The CDR3 loop reads CASSLTGSYNEQFF. The CDR3 DNA follows: TGTGCCAGCAGCCTAACGGGGTCCTACAATGAGCAGTTCTTC. The V and J genes are TRBV6-6 and TRBJ2-1; TRBD2 might be the D (5 bases). CDR3 length equals 14 residues. Trimming pared 6 bases from V and 1 base from J, leaving 10 bases between. Germline assignment: CDR1 MNHNY and CDR2 SVGAGI (reference sequence).